Below, 7 T cell receptor beta chains from the same sample are listed, as sequenced in a study of T cell responses to AZD1222 COVID-19 vaccine (dated by TCRdb to the early 2020s). Libraries were constructed by the immunoSEQ multiplex PCR assay. The source is immuneACCESS, and TCRdb retained only in-frame sequences with V and J called. Part of the clones is not carried over; for the studies checked, unresolved V genes explain less than half of this, and the remainder is unexplained. The sample profile shows around 130,000 clones; over 90% of them were found once. Roughly 0.96% of the sample lies in the top ten. The time point label, as the study defines it: baseline before first vaccination. This material consisted of peripheral blood, taken on day 0 of AZD1222 vaccination. Receptors originate from an adult in good health.

The gene calls are TRBV2 and TRBJ1-2, with D uncertain. The CDR3 is 13 amino acids. Per germline, CDR1 SNHLY and CDR2 FYNNEI. The V end was cut by 11 bases, the J end by 4 bases, with 17 bases between. CDR3 nucleotide sequence: TGTGCCTCGTCCGGGCAAGAACCCTATGGCTACACCTTC. Protein sequence: CASSGQEPYGYTF.

The CDR3 spells CASSESGGSEAFF. The CDR3, as DNA: TGCGCCAGCAGTGAGTCGGGGGGTTCTGAAGCTTTCTTT. The chain couples TRBV10-2 to TRBJ1-1; D might be TRBD1 (5 bases). V was trimmed by 0 bases and J by 6 bases, leaving 8 bases between them. Germline V gene data show CDR1 as WSHSY and CDR2 as SAAADI. This CDR3 is built from 13 residues.

The chain uses TRBV4-1 and TRBJ1-2, with 10 bases fitting TRBD1. V shed 4 bases, J shed 3 bases, and the junction held 11 bases outside the gene matches. The V gene's germline CDR1 is MGHRA and CDR2 YSYEKL. The CDR3 is made up of 17 amino acids. Written as DNA, the CDR3 is TGCGCCAGCAGCCCCAACAGACAGGGGGCAATGCACTATGGCTACACCTTC. This gives the protein CASSPNRQGAMHYGYTF.

The rearrangement joins TRBV20-1 to TRBJ1-2, with D unresolved. The V gene lost 0 bases and the J gene lost 8 bases, with 7 bases spanning the gap. The CDR3 runs to 11 residues. CDR1 is DFQATT, CDR2 SNEGSKA, per germline (reference sequence). CDR3 coding DNA: TGCAGTGCTAGAGATCAAGAGGGCTACACCTTC. Translating gives CSARDQEGYTF.

The rearrangement links TRBV29-1 to TRBJ1-2; no firm D call. The CDR3 length is 11 residues. The ends were cut back, 0 bases at V and 2 bases at J, with 1 base in the middle. The germline CDR1 and CDR2 sequences are SQVTM and ANQGSEA. DNA of the CDR3: TGCAGCGTTGAAGAAAACTATGGCTACACCTTC. This sequence encodes CSVEENYGYTF.

The chain links TRBV19 to TRBJ1-4, with D possibly being TRBD1 (5 bases). There are 13 residues in the CDR3. Trimming removed 6 bases from V and 6 bases from J, with 11 bases in between. CDR1 is LNHDA, CDR2 SQIVND, per germline (reference sequence). The CDR3, as DNA: TGTGCCAGTAGCTCCGGGACGGATGAAAAACTGTTTTTT. Residues: CASSSGTDEKLFF.

The chain joins TRBV11-1 to TRBJ2-3; a possible D gene is TRBD1 (6 bases). The CDR3 consists of 12 residues. Trimming took 10 bases from V and 3 from J, leaving 11 bases between them. Germline V lookup: CDR1 SGHAT, CDR2 FQDESV (reference sequence). CDR3 in DNA: TGTGCCATCCTACAGGGTACAGATACGCAGTATTTT. Encoded protein: CAILQGTDTQYF.